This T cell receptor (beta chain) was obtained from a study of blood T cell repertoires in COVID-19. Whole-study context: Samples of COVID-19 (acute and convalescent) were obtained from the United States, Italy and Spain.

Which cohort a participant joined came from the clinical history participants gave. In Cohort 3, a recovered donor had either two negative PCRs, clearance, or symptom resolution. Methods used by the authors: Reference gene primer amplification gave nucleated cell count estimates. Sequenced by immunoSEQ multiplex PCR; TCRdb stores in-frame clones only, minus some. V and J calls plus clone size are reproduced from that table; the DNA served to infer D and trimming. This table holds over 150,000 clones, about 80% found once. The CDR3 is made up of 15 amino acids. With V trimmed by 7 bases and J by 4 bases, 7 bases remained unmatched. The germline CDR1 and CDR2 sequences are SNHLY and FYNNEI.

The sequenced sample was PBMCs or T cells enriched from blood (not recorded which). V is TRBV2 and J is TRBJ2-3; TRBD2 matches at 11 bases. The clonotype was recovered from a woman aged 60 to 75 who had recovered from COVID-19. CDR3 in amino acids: CASKQTSGVADTQYF. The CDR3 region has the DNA TGTGCCAGCAAACAGACTAGCGGGGTTGCAGATACGCAGTATTTT. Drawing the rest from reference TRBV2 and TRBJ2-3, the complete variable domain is EPEVTQTPSHQVTQMGQEVILRCVPISNHLYFYWYRQILGQKVEFLVSFYNNEISEKSEIFDDQFSVERPDGSNFTLKIRSTKLEDSAMYFCASKQTSGVADTQYFGPGTRLTVL.